The present TCR beta chain was sequenced within a study of chemoradiotherapy in HPV16-positive cancers. Over chemoradiotherapy, repertoires were sampled more than once. The CDR3 sequence is 11 residues long. Germline V gene data show CDR1 as SNHLY and CDR2 as FYNNEI. The germline V and J ends were trimmed by 9 bases and 3 bases, with 8 bases remaining between them. The protocol was immunoSEQ multiplex PCR, while the TCRdb copy is restricted to in-frame clones and leaves out a portion. The sample yields around 23,000 clones, approximately 90% seen once. This receptor was taken from a human donor with HPV-associated anogenital cancer. This chain links TRBV2 with TRBJ1-1; D unclear. This material consisted of blood, taken from a patient who underwent chemoradiotherapy. The CDR3 coding sequence is TGTGCCAGGACATTGGACACTGAAGCTTTCTTT. This sequence encodes CARTLDTEAFF. The variable domain in full, completed from reference TRBV2 and TRBJ1-1, reads EPEVTQTPSHQVTQMGQEVILRCVPISNHLYFYWYRQILGQKVEFLVSFYNNEISEKSEIFDDQFSVERPDGSNFTLKIRSTKLEDSAMYFCARTLDTEAFFGQGTRLTVV.